These 21 T cell receptor beta chains were all obtained from the same sample, sequenced in a study of PD-L1 blockade in urothelial cancer. Indicated time point: peripheral blood 6 weeks after treatment start. TCRdb's copy holds only in-frame clones and misses some; the assay was immunoSEQ multiplex PCR. The repertoire holds about 30,000 clones, with approximately 90% as singletons. The sample consisted of PBMCs, taken around atezolizumab (anti-PD-L1) treatment. Receptor source: a man older than 75 with urothelial cancer.

The rearrangement links TRBV7-2 to TRBJ2-7, with 7 nucleotides matching TRBD2. The ends lost 1 base at V and 4 bases at J; junction bases unmatched: 10. CDR1 and CDR2 (germline): SGHTA, FQGNSA. The CDR3 spans 16 residues. The CDR3 nucleotides are TGTGCCAGCAGCTTAGAGCGTAGCGGGTTAAGGTACGAGCAGTACTTC. This gives the protein CASSLERSGLRYEQYF.

This clone was counted a single time. The chain employs TRBV7-9 and TRBJ2-7; TRBD1 is a possible D gene (5 bases). The CDR3 sequence is 19 residues long. V was shortened by 1 base and J by 2 bases, with 24 bases between the two germline ends. CDR1 is SEHNR, CDR2 FQNEAQ, per germline (reference sequence). Here the CDR3 DNA reads TGTGCCAGCAGCTTAGAAAGGGGCGCGTCTACGATACTCCCCTACGAGCAGTACTTC. Translation: CASSLERGASTILPYEQYF.

In this sample, this clone turned up a few times. V is TRBV5-1 and J is TRBJ1-2; the match to TRBD1 covers 8 bases. V lost 3 bases, J lost 4 bases, and 8 bases stayed unmatched. The CDR3 covers 15 residues. Germline V gene lookup returns CDR1 SGHRS and CDR2 YFSETQ. In nucleotides, the CDR3 is TGCGCCAGCAGCTGGGGGGACAGGATGCTCTATGGCTACACCTTC. It encodes CASSWGDRMLYGYTF. Looking up the rest from reference TRBV5-1 and TRBJ1-2 gives the full variable domain: KAGVTQTPRYLIKTRGQQVTLSCSPISGHRSVSWYQQTPGQGLQFLFEYFSETQRNKGNFPGRFSGRQFSNSRSEMNVSTLELGDSALYLCASSWGDRMLYGYTFGSGTRLTVV.

This clone has only one observation. The genes are TRBV4-3 and TRBJ2-7; a weak D match, TRBD2 (6 bases). CDR3 length: 16 residues. Trimming left V 1 base short and J 0 bases short, with 13 bases between. The germline gives CDR1 LGHNA, CDR2 YSLEER. CDR3 region: CASSQVLGLTSYEQYF. In DNA, the CDR3 is TGCGCCAGCAGCCAAGTTTTGGGACTCACCTCCTACGAGCAGTACTTC.

This chain connects TRBV4-1 to TRBJ2-5; maybe TRBD1 (5 bases). The CDR3 runs to 15 residues. Looked up from germline, CDR1 is MGHRA and CDR2 is YSYEKL. V dropped 3 bases and J dropped 4 bases, with 15 bases sitting between them. CDR3 in amino acids: CASSQVYRTGETQYF. CDR3 DNA: TGCGCCAGCAGCCAGGTGTACAGGACGGGAGAGACCCAGTACTTC.

This rearrangement joins TRBV5-1 to TRBJ1-4; 8 nucleotides match TRBD1. The CDR3 consists of 15 residues. With 3 bases clipped from V and 7 bases from J, the junction kept 8 bases outside the gene matches. Germline CDR1 reads SGHRS; CDR2 reads YFSETQ. The CDR3 coding sequence is TGCGCCAGCAGCTCCCAGGGGGCAGGAGGTGAAAAACTGTTTTTT. This codes for CASSSQGAGGEKLFF.

This clone showed up just once. The CDR3 nucleotides are TGTGCCAGCAGCCCCTTGGGGCAGGGGATTTCGCACGAGCAGTACTTC. This gives the protein CASSPLGQGISHEQYF. J is TRBJ2-7 and V is TRBV7-2, with D perhaps matching TRBD1 (6 bases). Per germline, CDR1 SGHTA and CDR2 FQGNSA. V was cut by 5 bases and J by 5 bases, with 22 bases left in between. The CDR3 has 16 amino acids.

V usage is TRBV5-1 and J usage is TRBJ2-2; possibly TRBD2 for D (5 bases). In germline, CDR1 is SGHRS, CDR2 YFSETQ. The CDR3 is made up of 14 amino acids. The ends were cut back, 7 bases at V and 2 bases at J, with 12 bases in the middle. CDR3 in DNA: TGCGCCAGCGTGGACTCGATTAACACCGGGGAGCTGTTTTTT. Protein: CASVDSINTGELFF.

The rearrangement links TRBV7-2 to TRBJ2-1; possibly TRBD1 for D (5 bases). Trimming pared 2 bases from V and 9 bases from J, leaving 14 bases between. The length of the CDR3 is 14 residues. Germline V lookup: CDR1 SGHTA, CDR2 FQGNSA. The CDR3: CASSLLPAGAEQFF. The DNA of the CDR3 is TGTGCCAGCAGCTTACTACCCGCTGGGGCTGAGCAGTTCTTC.

The chain is built from TRBV7-2 and TRBJ2-1; D possibly corresponds to TRBD2 (7 bases). Germline V gives CDR1 SGHTA, CDR2 FQGNSA. Trimming took 0 bases from V and 6 from J, leaving 9 bases between them. The CDR3 totals 14 residues. DNA of the CDR3: TGTGCCAGCAGCTTAGCGGGAGGGGGCAATGAGCAGTTCTTC. It translates to CASSLAGGGNEQFF.

The rearrangement joins TRBV19 to TRBJ2-1; D is uncertain. With 7 bases removed from V and 9 bases from J, the gap between germline ends came to 19 bases. Germline V gene data show CDR1 as LNHDA and CDR2 as SQIVND (reference sequence). The CDR3 length is 14 residues. CDR3 loop: CASTTSSSASEQFF. Here the CDR3 DNA reads TGTGCCAGTACTACCTCTTCATCCGCGAGTGAGCAGTTCTTC. The whole variable domain, remainder taken from reference TRBV19 and TRBJ2-1, is DGGITQSPKYLFRKEGQNVTLSCEQNLNHDAMYWYRQDPGQGLRLIYYSQIVNDFQKGDIAEGYSVSREKKESFPLTVTSAQKNPTAFYLCASTTSSSASEQFFGPGTRLTVL.

This clone was detected once. This rearrangement joins TRBV7-9 to TRBJ1-2; D might be TRBD1 (5 bases). CDR1 is SEHNR, CDR2 FQNEAQ, per germline (reference sequence). This CDR3 is built from 15 residues. Trimming stripped 0 bases from V and 2 bases from J, with 10 bases between. This chain's CDR3 is CASSLAGGDNYGYTF. DNA for the CDR3: TGTGCCAGCAGCTTAGCTGGGGGGGACAACTATGGCTACACCTTC.

This rearrangement joins TRBV21-1 to TRBJ1-5. TRBV21-1 is a known pseudogene. CDR3 length equals 14 residues. This CDR3 reads CAVWYDGSNQPQHF. The CDR3 bases are TGTGCCGTTTGGTACGACGGGAGCAATCAGCCCCAGCATTTT.

The chain is built from TRBV28 and TRBJ2-7; the match to TRBD2 covers 12 bases. The junction had 9 bases not matched to a gene; V was cut back by 2 bases and J by 7 bases. From germline, CDR1 is MDHEN and CDR2 SYDVKM. The CDR3 has 16 residues. CDR3 bases: TGTGCCAGCAGTTTAATACTAGCGGGAGGAATGGGGGAGCAGTACTTC. It is translated as CASSLILAGGMGEQYF. The variable domain in full, with the rest retrieved from reference TRBV28 and TRBJ2-7, is DVKVTQSSRYLVKRTGEKVFLECVQDMDHENMFWYRQDPGLGLRLIYFSYDVKMKEKGDIPEGYSVSREKKERFSLILESASTNQTSMYLCASSLILAGGMGEQYFGPGTRLTVT.

Sample share makes this clone medium-sized. The chain is built from TRBV7-9 and TRBJ2-7; 8 bases match TRBD2. Germline V gene sequence: CDR1 SEHNR, CDR2 FQNEAQ (reference sequence). Trimming cost V 5 bases and J 5 bases; bases outside gene matches: 8. The CDR3 has 14 residues. The CDR3 DNA reads TGTGCCAGCAGCCTCGCCCGGGAGGGCGACGAGCAGTACTTC. This gives the protein CASSLAREGDEQYF.

The rearrangement uses TRBV10-3 and TRBJ1-4; D may be TRBD1 (5 bases). The V end was cut by 10 bases, the J end by 11 bases, with 26 bases between. The germline V gene encodes CDR1 ENHRY and CDR2 SYGVKD. The CDR3 loop spans 15 amino acids. For the CDR3, the DNA is TGTGCCACTCGACGGACCGATGGGGGGGAAAGTAAACTGTTTTTT. Translating it yields CATRRTDGGESKLFF.

There are a few counts of this clone. This chain uses TRBV7-9 with TRBJ1-5, with TRBD1 as a possible D gene (5 bases). In germline, CDR1 is SEHNR, CDR2 FQNEAQ (reference sequence). V dropped 1 base and J dropped 4 bases, with 11 bases sitting between them. The CDR3 has 15 amino acids. CDR3 sequence reads: CASSLGTTGNQPQHF. The CDR3 region has the DNA TGTGCCAGCAGCTTAGGGACAACGGGTAATCAGCCCCAGCATTTT.

The chain links TRBV19 to TRBJ1-2; D is unresolved. Germline assignment: CDR1 LNHDA and CDR2 SQIVND (reference sequence). The CDR3 has 14 amino acids. V lost 4 bases and J 4 bases, leaving 13 bases between the germline ends. CDR3 nucleotides: TGTGCCAGTAGTACCCAGGCCCATGGCTATGGCTACACCTTC. This encodes CASSTQAHGYGYTF.

This chain uses TRBV5-6 with TRBJ2-3; 13 bases fit TRBD2. The CDR3 contains 17 residues. Germline V gene lookup returns CDR1 SGHDT and CDR2 YYEEEE. V shed 1 base and J 3 bases; nucleotides not matched to a gene: 5. The DNA for the CDR3 is TGTGCCAGCAGCTTGAGGGGGACTAGCGGGAAAACAGATACGCAGTATTTT. Translated, it gives CASSLRGTSGKTDTQYF.

This clone was found once. This sequence joins TRBV7-6 and TRBJ2-1, with TRBD2 as a possible D gene (6 bases). CDR3 length: 17 residues. The germline CDR1 and CDR2 sequences are SGHVS and FNYEAQ. V dropped 1 base and J dropped 2 bases, with 15 bases sitting between them. CDR3 region: CASSLVSGGTTYNEQFF. CDR3 DNA sequence: TGTGCCAGCAGCTTAGTTAGCGGCGGGACCACCTACAATGAGCAGTTCTTC.

This chain links TRBV19 with TRBJ2-7; TRBD1 matches 9 bases. CDR3 length: 19 residues. CDR1 is LNHDA and CDR2 is SQIVND in the germline V gene (reference sequence). V gave up 6 bases and J gave up 5 bases; unmatched junction bases: 23. In DNA form, the CDR3 reads TGTGCCAGTAGCCCAATGGAGTGGTCCGGGACAGGGAGGGTGAACGAGCAGTACTTC. This translates into CASSPMEWSGTGRVNEQYF.